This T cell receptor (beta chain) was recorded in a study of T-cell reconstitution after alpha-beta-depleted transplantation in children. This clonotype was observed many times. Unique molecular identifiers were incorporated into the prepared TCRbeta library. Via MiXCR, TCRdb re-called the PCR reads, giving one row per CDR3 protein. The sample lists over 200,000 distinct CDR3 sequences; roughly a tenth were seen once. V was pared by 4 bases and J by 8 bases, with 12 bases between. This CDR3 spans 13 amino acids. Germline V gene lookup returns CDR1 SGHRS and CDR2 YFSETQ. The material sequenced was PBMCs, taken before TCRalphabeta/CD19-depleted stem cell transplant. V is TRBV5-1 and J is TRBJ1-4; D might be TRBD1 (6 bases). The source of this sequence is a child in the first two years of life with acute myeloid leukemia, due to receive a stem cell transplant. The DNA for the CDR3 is TGCGCCAGCAGCGGGGGACATGGAGAAAAACTGTTTTTT. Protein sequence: CASSGGHGEKLFF.